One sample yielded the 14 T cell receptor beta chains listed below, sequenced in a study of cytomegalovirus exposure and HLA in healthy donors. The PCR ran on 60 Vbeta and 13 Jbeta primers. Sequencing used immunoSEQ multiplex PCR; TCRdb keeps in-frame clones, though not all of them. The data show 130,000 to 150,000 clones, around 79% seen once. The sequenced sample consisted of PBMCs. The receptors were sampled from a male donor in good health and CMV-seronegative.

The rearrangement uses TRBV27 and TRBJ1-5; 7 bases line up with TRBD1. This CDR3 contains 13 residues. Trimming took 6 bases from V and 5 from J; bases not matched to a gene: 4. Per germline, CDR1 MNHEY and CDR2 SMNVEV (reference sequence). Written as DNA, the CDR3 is TGTGCCAGCAGAACGGACAGGTATCAGCCCCAGCATTTT. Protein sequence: CASRTDRYQPQHF.

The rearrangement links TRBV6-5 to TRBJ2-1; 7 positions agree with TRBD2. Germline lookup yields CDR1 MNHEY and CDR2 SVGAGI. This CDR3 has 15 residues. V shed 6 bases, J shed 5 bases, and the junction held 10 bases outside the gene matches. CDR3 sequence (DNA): TGTGCCAGCAGGTACCTAGCGGTAGTTGACAATGAGCAGTTCTTC. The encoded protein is CASRYLAVVDNEQFF.

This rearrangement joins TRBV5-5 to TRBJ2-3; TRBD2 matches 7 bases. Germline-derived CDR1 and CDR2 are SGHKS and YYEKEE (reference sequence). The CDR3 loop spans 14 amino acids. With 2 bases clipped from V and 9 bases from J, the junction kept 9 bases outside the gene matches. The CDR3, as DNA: TGTGCCAGCAGCTTTCTAGGAGAGGGACTAACGCAGTATTTT. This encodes CASSFLGEGLTQYF.

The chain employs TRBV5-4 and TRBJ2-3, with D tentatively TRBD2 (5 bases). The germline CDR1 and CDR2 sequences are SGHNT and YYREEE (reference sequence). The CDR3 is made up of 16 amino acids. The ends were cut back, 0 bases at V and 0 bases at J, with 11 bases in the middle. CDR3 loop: CASSLVGATSTDTQYF. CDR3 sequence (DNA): TGTGCCAGCAGCTTGGTGGGAGCTACTAGCACAGATACGCAGTATTTT. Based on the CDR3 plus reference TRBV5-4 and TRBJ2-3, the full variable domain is ETGVTQSPTHLIKTRGQQVTLRCSSQSGHNTVSWYQQALGQGPQFIFQYYREEENGRGNFPPRFSGLQFPNYSSELNVNALELDDSALYLCASSLVGATSTDTQYFGPGTRLTVL.

The DNA of the CDR3 is TGCGCCAGCAGCTCCTCTCGCCGATCGGAGGATACGCAGTATTTT. It is translated as CASSSSRRSEDTQYF. The chain is built from TRBV5-1 and TRBJ2-3; no reliable D call. CDR1 SGHRS and CDR2 YFSETQ come from the germline V gene. V lost 3 bases and J lost 6, with 17 bases in between. This CDR3 contains 15 residues.

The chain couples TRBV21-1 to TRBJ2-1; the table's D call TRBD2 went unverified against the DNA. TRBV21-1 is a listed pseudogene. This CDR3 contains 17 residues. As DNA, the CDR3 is TGTGCCAGCAGCGGATCTAGCGGGGGGGGATCCCGCGATGAGCAGTTCTTC. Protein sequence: CASSGSSGGGSRDEQFF.

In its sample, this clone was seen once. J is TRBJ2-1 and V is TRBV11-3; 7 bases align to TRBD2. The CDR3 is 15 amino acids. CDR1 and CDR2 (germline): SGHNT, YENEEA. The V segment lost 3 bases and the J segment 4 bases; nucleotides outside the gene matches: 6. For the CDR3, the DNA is TGTGCCAGCAGCTTCAGCGGGGCAGGGTACAATGAGCAGTTCTTC. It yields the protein CASSFSGAGYNEQFF.

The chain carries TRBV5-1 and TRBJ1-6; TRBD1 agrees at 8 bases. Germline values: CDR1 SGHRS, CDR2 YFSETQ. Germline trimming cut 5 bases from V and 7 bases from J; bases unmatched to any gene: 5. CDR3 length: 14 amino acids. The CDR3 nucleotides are TGCGCCAGCAGGCTCGGACAGGGCAATTCACCCCTCCACTTT. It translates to CASRLGQGNSPLHF. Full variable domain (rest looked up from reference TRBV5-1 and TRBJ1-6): KAGVTQTPRYLIKTRGQQVTLSCSPISGHRSVSWYQQTPGQGLQFLFEYFSETQRNKGNFPGRFSGRQFSNSRSEMNVSTLELGDSALYLCASRLGQGNSPLHFGNGTRLTVT.

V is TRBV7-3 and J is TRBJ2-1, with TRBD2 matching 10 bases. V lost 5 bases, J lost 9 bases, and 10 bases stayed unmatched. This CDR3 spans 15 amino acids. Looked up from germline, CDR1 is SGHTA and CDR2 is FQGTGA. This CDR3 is CASSPNGRTSGEQFF. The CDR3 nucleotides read TGTGCCAGCAGCCCCAATGGTAGGACTAGCGGTGAGCAGTTCTTC.

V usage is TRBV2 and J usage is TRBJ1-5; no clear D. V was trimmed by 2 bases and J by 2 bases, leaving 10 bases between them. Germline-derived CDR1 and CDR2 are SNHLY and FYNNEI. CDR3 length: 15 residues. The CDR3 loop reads CASSESRGGNQPQHF. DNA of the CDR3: TGTGCCAGCAGTGAATCACGGGGTGGCAATCAGCCCCAGCATTTT. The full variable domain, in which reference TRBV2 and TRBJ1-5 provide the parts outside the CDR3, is EPEVTQTPSHQVTQMGQEVILRCVPISNHLYFYWYRQILGQKVEFLVSFYNNEISEKSEIFDDQFSVERPDGSNFTLKIRSTKLEDSAMYFCASSESRGGNQPQHFGDGTRLSIL.

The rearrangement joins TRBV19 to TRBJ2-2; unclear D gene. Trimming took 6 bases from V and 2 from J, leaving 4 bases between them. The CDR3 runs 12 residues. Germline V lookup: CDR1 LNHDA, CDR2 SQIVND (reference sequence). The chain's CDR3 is CASSVNTGELFF. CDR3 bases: TGTGCCAGTAGCGTAAACACCGGGGAGCTGTTTTTT.

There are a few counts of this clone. The CDR3 DNA follows: TGTGCCAGCAGCTTGCCTAGCGGGAATCACAATGAGCAGTTCTTC. This sequence encodes CASSLPSGNHNEQFF. This chain joins TRBV13 and TRBJ2-1; 9 bases are a match to TRBD2. Germline CDR1 PRHDT, CDR2 FYEKMQ (reference sequence). This CDR3 contains 15 residues. Losses at the gene ends were 3 bases for V and 5 bases for J; bases not matched to a gene: 5.

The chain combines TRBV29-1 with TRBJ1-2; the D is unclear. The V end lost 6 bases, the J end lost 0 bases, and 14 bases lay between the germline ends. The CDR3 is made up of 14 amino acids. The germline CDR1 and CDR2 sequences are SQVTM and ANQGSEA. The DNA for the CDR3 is TGCAGCGTCCAAAGCCCTAAAGCTAACTATGGCTACACCTTC. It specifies CSVQSPKANYGYTF. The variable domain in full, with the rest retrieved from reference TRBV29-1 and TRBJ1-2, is SAVISQKPSRDICQRGTSLTIQCQVDSQVTMMFWYRQQPGQSLTLIATANQGSEATYESGFVIDKFPISRPNLTFSTLTVSNMSPEDSSIYLCSVQSPKANYGYTFGSGTRLTVV.

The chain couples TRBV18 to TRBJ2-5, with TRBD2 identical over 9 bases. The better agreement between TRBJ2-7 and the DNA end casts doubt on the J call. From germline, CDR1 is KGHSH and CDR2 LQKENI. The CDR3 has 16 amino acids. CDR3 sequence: CASSPPGLAKSYEQYF. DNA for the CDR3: TGTGCCAGCTCACCACCTGGACTAGCGAAATCCTACGAGCAGTACTTC.